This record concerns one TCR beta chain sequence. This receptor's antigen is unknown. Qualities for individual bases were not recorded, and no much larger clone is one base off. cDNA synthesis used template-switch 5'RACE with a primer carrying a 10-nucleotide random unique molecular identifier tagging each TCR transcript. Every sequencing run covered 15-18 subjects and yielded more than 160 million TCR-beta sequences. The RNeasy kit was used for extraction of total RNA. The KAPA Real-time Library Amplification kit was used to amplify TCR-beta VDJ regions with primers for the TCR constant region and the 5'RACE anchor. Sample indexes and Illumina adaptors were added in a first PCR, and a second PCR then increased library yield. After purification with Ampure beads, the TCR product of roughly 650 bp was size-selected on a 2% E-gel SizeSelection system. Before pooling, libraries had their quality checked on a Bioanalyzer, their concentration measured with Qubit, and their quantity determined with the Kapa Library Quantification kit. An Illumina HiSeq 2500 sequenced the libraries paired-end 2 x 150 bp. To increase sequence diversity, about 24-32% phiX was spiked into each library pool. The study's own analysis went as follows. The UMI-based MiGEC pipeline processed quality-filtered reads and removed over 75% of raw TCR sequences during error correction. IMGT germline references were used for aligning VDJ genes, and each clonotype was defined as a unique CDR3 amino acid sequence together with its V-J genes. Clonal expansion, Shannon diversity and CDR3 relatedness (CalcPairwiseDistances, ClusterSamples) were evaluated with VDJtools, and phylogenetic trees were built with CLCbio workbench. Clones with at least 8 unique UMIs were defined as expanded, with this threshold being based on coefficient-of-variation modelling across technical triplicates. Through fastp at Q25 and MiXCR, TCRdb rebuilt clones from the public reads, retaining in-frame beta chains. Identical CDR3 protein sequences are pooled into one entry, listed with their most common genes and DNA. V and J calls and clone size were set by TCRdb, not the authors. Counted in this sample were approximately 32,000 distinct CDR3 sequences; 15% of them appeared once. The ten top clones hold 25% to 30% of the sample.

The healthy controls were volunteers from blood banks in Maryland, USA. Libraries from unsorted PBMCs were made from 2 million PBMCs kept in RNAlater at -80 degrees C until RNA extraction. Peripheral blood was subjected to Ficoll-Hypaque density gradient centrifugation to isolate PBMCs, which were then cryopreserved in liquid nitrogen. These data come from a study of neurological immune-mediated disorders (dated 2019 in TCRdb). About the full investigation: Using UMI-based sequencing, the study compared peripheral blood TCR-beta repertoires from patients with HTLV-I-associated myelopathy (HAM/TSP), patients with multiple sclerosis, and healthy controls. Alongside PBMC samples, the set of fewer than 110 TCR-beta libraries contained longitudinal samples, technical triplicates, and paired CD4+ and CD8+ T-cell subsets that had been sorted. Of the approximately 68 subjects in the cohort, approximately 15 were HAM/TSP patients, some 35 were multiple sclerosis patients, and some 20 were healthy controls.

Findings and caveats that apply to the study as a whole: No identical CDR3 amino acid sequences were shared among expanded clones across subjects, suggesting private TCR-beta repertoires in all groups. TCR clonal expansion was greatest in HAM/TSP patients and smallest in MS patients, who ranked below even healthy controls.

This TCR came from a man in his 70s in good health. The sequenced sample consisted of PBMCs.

The CDR3 loop reads CATSRGTGRNQPQHF. The bases are TGTGCCACCAGCAGAGGGACAGGGAGAAATCAGCCCCAGCATTTT. The chain is assembled from TRBV15 and TRBJ1-5; 8 central nucleotides agree with TRBD1. The germline V gene (reference sequence) sets CDR1 to LNHNV and CDR2 to YYDKDF. CDR3 length: 15 amino acids, cysteine to phenylalanine. The DNA shown is the 45-base CDR3, in frame from base 1. Germline trimming: 1 base from V, 4 bases from J; junction bases outside gene matches: 3.